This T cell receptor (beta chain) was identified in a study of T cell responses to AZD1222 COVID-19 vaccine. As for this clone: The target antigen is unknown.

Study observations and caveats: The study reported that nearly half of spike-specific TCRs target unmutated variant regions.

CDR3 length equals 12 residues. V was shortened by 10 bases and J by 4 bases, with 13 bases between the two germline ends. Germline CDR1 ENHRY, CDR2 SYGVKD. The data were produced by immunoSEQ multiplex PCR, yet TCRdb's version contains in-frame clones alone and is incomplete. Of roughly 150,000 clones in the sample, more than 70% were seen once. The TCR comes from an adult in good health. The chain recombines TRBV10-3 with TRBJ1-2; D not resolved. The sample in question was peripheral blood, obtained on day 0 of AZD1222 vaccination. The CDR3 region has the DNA TGTGCCAGCAACTCCGGAGCCTATGGCTACACCTTC. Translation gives CASNSGAYGYTF.